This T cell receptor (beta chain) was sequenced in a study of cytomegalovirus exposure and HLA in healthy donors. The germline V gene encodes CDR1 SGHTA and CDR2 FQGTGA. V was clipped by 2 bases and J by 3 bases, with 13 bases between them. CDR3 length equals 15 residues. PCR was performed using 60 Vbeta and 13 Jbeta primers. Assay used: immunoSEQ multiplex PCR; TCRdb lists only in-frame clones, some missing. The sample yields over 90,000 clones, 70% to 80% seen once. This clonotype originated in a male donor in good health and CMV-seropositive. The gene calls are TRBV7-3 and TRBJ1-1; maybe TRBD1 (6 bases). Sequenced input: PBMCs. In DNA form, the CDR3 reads TGTGCCAGCAGCTTAGGTCCAGGGGCAGACACTGAAGCTTTCTTT. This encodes CASSLGPGADTEAFF. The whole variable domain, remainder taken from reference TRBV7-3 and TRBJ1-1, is GAGVSQTPSNKVTEKGKYVELRCDPISGHTALYWYRQSLGQGPEFLIYFQGTGAADDSGLPNDRFFAVRPEGSVSTLKIQRTERGDSAVYLCASSLGPGADTEAFFGQGTRLTVV.